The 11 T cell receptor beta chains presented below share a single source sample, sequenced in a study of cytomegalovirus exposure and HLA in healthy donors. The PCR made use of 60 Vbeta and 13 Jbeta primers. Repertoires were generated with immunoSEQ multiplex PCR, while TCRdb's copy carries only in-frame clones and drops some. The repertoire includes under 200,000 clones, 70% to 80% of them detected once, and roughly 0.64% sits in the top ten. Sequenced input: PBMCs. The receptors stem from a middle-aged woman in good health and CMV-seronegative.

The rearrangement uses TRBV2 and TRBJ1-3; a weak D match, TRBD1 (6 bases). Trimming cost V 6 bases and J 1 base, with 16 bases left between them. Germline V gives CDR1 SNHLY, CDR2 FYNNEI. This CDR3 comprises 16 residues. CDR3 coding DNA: TGTGCCAGCAGGGGAGACAGGTCGGGTTCTGGAAACACCATATATTTT. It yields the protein CASRGDRSGSGNTIYF.

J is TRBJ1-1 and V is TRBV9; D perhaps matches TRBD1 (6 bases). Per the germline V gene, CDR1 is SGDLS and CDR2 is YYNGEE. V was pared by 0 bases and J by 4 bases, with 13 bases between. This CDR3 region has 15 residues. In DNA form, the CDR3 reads TGTGCCAGCAGCGTAGGGTCTGGGGGCGGCACTGAAGCTTTCTTT. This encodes CASSVGSGGGTEAFF.

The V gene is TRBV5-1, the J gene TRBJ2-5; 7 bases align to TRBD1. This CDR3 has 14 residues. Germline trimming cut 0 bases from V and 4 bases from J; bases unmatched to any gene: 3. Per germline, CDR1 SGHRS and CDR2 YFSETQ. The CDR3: CASSLGTGSETQYF. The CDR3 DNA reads TGCGCCAGCAGCTTGGGGACAGGTTCAGAGACCCAGTACTTC.

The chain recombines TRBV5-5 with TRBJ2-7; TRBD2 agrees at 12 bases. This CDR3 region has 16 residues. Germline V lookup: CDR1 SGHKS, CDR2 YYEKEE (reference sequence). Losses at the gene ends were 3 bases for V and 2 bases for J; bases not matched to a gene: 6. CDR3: CASSSTRLAGAYEQYF. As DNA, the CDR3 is TGTGCCAGCAGCTCGACCCGACTAGCGGGGGCCTACGAGCAGTACTTC.

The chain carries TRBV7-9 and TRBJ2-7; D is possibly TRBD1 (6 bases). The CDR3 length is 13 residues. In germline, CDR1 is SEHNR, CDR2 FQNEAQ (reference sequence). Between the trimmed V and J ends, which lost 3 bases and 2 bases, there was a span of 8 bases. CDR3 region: CASSFDRPYEQYF. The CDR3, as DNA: TGTGCCAGCAGCTTTGACAGGCCCTACGAGCAGTACTTC.

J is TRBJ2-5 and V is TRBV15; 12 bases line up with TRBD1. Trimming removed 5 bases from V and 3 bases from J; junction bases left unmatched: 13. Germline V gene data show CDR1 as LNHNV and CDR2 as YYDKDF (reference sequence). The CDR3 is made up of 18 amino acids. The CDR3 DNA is TGTGCCACCAGCTCTACGGGACAGGGGGCAAAGGGGGAAGAGACCCAGTACTTC. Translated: CATSSTGQGAKGEETQYF.

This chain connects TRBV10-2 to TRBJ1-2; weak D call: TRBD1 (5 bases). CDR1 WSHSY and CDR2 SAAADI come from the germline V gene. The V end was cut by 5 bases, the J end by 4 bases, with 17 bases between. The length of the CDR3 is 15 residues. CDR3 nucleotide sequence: TGCGCCAGCAGTAACCTGGGGGGAGGAGGCTATGGCTACACCTTC. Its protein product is CASSNLGGGGYGYTF.

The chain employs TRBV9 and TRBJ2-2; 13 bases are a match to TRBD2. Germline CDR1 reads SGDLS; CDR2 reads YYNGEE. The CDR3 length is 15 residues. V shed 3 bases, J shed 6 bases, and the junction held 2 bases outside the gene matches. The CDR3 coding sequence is TGTGCCAGCAGCGAGGGGACTAGCGGGGCCGGGGAGCTGTTTTTT. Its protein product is CASSEGTSGAGELFF.

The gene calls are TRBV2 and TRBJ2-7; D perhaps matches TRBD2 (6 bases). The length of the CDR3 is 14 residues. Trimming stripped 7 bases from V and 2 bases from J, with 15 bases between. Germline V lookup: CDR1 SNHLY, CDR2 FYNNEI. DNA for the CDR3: TGTGCCAGCACCCGGACTATGATAACCTACGAGCAGTACTTC. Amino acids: CASTRTMITYEQYF.

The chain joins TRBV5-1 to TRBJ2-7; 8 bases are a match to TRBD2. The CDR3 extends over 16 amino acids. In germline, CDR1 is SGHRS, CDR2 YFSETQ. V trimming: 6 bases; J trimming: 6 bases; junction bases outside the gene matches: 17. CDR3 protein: CASTLGGGTLPREQYF. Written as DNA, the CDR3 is TGCGCCAGCACCCTCGGGGGGGGAACCCTACCCCGCGAGCAGTACTTC.

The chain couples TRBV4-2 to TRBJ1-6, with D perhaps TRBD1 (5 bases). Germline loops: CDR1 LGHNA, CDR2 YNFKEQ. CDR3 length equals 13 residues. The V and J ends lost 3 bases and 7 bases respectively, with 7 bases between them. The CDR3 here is CASSQGGNSPLHF. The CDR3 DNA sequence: TGTGCCAGCAGCCAGGGGGGGAATTCACCCCTCCACTTT.